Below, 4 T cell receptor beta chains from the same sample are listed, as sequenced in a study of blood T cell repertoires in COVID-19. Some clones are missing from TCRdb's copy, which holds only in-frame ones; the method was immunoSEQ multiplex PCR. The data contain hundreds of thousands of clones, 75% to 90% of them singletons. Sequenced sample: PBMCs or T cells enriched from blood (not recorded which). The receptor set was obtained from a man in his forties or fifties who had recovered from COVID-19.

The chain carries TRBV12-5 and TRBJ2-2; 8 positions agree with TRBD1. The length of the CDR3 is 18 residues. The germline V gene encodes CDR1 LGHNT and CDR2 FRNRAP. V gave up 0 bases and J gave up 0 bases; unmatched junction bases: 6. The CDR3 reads CASGLVAGGYANTGELFF. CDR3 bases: TGTGCTAGTGGTTTGGTTGCAGGGGGCTACGCGAACACCGGGGAGCTGTTTTTT.

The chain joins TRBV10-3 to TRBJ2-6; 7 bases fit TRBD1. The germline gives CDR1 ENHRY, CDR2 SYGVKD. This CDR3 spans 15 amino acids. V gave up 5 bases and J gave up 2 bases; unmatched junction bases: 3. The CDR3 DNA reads TGTGCCATCAGTCCTGACAGGGCTGGGGCCAACGTCCTGACTTTC. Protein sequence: CAISPDRAGANVLTF.

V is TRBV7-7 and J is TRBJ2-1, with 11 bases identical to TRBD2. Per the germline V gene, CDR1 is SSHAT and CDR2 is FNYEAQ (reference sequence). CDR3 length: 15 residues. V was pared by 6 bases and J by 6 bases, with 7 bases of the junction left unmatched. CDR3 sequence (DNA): TGTGCCAGCAGTAATAGCGGGAGGGCCTTCAATGAGCAGTTCTTC. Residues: CASSNSGRAFNEQFF.

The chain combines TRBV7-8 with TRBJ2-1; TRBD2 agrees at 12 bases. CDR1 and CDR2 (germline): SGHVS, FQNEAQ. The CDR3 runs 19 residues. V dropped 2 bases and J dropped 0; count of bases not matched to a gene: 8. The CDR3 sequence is CASSLPGLAGPSSYNEQFF. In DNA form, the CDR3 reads TGTGCCAGCAGCTTACCCGGACTAGCGGGACCGAGCTCCTACAATGAGCAGTTCTTC.